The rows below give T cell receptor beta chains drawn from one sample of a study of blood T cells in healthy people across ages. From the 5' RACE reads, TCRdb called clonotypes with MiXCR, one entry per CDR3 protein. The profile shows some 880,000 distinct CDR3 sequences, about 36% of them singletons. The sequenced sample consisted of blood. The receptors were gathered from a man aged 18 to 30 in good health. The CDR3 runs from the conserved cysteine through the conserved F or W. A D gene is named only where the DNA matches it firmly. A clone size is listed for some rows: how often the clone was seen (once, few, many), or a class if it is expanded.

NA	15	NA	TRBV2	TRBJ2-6	TGTGCCAGCAGTCCCCGCAGCTCTGGGGCCAACGTCCTGACTTTC	CASSPRSSGANVLTF
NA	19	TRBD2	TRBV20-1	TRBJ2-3	TGCAGTGCCGACGGGGCCTCTGTGAGTAGCGGGGATCTAACAGATACGCAGTATTTT	CSADGASVSSGDLTDTQYF
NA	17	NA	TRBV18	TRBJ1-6	TGTGCCAGCTCACATTCCACAGGGACTTTGGAGAATTCACCCCTCCACTTT	CASSHSTGTLENSPLHF
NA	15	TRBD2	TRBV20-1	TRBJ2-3	TGCAGTGCTGGCCCTCCTAGCGGGGGCACAGATACGCAGTATTTT	CSAGPPSGGTDTQYF
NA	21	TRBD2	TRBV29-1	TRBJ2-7	TGCAGCGTTGATTCAACGCGTCGACTAGCGGGGGAGGTAACCAGCTACAATGAGCAGTACTTC	CSVDSTRRLAGEVTSYNEQYF
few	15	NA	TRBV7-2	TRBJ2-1	TGTGCCAGCAGTTACTCCGGACAGATTTTCAATGAGCAGTTCTTC	CASSYSGQIFNEQFF
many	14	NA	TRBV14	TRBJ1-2	TGTGCCAGCAGCCAGTCAGGTTCTAACTATGGCTACACCTTC	CASSQSGSNYGYTF
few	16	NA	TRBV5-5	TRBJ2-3	TGTGCCAGCAGCTTGGAGGTCAGGGCCCTAACAGATACGCAGTATTTT	CASSLEVRALTDTQYF
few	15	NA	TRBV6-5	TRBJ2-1	TGTGCCAGCAGTTACTCGGTCAGAGGGCCCGATGAGCAGTTCTTC	CASSYSVRGPDEQFF
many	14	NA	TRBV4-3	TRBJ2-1	TGCGCCAGCAGCCGCTGGTCGAGAGACAATGAGCAGTTCTTC	CASSRWSRDNEQFF
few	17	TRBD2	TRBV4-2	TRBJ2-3	TGTGCCAGCAGCCAAGAACCCGGGACTAGCATAACAGATACGCAGTATTTT	CASSQEPGTSITDTQYF
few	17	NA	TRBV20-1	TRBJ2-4	TGCAGTGCTAGAGATCTCGCACCCAACGAAGGCAAAAACATTCAGTACTTC	CSARDLAPNEGKNIQYF
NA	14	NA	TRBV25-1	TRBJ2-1	TGTGCCAGCAGTCCGGGACTGGCTTGGGATGAGCAGTTCTTC	CASSPGLAWDEQFF
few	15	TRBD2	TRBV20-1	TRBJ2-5	TGCAGTGCTAGGGTTGTAGCGGGGTCGGGAGAGACCCAGTACTTC	CSARVVAGSGETQYF
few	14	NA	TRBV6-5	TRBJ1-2	TGTGCCAGCAGGCGAACACCCACCAACTATGGCTACACCTTC	CASRRTPTNYGYTF
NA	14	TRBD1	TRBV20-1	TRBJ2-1	TGCAGTACTAGTCCGGGACAGGGCTACAATGAGCAGTTCTTC	CSTSPGQGYNEQFF
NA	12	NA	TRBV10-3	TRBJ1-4	TGTGCCATCAGTGAAGGGGACGAAAAACTGTTTTTT	CAISEGDEKLFF
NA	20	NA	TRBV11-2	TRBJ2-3	TGTGCCAGCAGCCTACTAGGGGCTAAGGGGGTGGCAGGAAGCACAGATACGCAGTATTTT	CASSLLGAKGVAGSTDTQYF
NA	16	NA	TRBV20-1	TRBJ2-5	TGCAGTGCTACAAGACTGGTGAGAGTTTGGGAAGAGACCCAGTACTTC	CSATRLVRVWEETQYF
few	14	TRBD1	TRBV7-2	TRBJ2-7	TGTGCCAGCAGCCCGCAGACAGGGTACTACGAGCAGTACTTC	CASSPQTGYYEQYF
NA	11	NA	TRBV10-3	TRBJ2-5	TGTGCCTTAGCCATAGGGGAGACCCAGTACTTC	CALAIGETQYF
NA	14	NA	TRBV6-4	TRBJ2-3	TGTGCCAGCAGTGACTCGGGGGGGCAAGATACGCAGTATTTT	CASSDSGGQDTQYF
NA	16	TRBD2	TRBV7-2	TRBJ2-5	TGTGCCAGCAGCTTAAGAAAGGCGGGGGGGAGGGAGACCCAGTACTTC	CASSLRKAGGRETQYF
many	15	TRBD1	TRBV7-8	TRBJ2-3	TGTGCCAGCAGAACCGGGGACAGGGAGGGAGATACGCAGTATTTT	CASRTGDREGDTQYF
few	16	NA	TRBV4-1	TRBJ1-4	TGCGCCAGCAGCCAAGATATCGGGGGAGCTAATGAAAAACTGTTTTTT	CASSQDIGGANEKLFF
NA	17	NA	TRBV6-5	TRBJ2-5	TGTGCCAGCAGTTACTCGATTTTAACCAAGAGTAACAATGAGCAGTACTTC	CASSYSILTKSNNEQYF
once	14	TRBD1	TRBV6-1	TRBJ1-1	TGTGCCAGCATGCGGACAGGGACGAACACTGAAGCTTTCTTT	CASMRTGTNTEAFF
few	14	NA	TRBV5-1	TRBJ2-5	TGCGCCAGCAGCAACGGCTTGGATCAAGAGACCCAGTACTTC	CASSNGLDQETQYF
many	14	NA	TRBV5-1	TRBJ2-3	TGTGCCAGCAGTTTAGCGGCAGGCACAGATACGCAGTATTTT	CASSLAAGTDTQYF
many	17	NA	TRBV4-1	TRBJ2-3	TGCGCCAGCAGCCAACCTAACGGCGTAGGCAGCACAGATACGCAGTATTTT	CASSQPNGVGSTDTQYF
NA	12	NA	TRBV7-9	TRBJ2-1	TGTGCCAGCAGCTTTGGGGGAGTTGAGCAGTTCTTC	CASSFGGVEQFF
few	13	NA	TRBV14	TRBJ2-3	TGTGCCAGCAGAGCGCGGGGCACAGATACGCAGTATTTT	CASRARGTDTQYF
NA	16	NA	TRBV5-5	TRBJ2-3	TGTGCCAGCATCCACCCGGGGGGCCCTCTTAAGGATACGCAGTATTTT	CASIHPGGPLKDTQYF
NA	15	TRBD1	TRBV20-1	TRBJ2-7	TGCAGTGCTAGGAACCGGGACAGGGCTTCCTACGAGCAGTACTTC	CSARNRDRASYEQYF
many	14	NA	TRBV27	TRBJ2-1	TGTGCCAGCAGTTTAAGGGCGAATGGGGGCCCGCAGTTCTTC	CASSLRANGGPQFF
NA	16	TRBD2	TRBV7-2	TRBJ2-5	TGTGCCAGCAGCTTAGTTCGGACTAGCGGGAAAGAGACCCAGTACTTC	CASSLVRTSGKETQYF
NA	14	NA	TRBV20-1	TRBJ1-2	TGCAGTGCTAGCCTTCGGGCCGATGGCTATGGCTACACCTTC	CSASLRADGYGYTF
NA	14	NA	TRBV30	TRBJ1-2	TGTGCCTGGAGTGTTGGGGTTCAGACCTATGGCTACACCTTC	CAWSVGVQTYGYTF
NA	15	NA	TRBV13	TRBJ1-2	TGTGCCAGCAGCTTAGGCACGGGGTCTAACTATGGCTACACCTTC	CASSLGTGSNYGYTF
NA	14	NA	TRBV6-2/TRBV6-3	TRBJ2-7	TGTGCCAGCAGTTTGGGAGGCTCCCGCAATGAGCAGTACTTC	CASSLGGSRNEQYF
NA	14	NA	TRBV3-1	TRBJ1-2	TGTGCCAGCAGCCAAGCAGCGGGGTACGATGGCTACACCTTC	CASSQAAGYDGYTF
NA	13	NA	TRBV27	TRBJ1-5	TGTGCCAGCAGTTTAAAGAGGTACCAGCCCCAGCATTTT	CASSLKRYQPQHF
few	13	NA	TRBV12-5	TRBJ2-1	TGTGCTAGTGGTCCCCACCAGTACAATGAGCAGTTCTTC	CASGPHQYNEQFF
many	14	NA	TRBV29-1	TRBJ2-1	TGCAGCGTAGACTGGGACACCACCTACAATGAGCAGTTCTTC	CSVDWDTTYNEQFF
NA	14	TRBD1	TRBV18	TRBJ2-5	TGTGCCAGCTCACGGCAGACAGGGGGAGAGACCCAGTACTTC	CASSRQTGGETQYF
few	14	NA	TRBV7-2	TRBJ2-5	TGTGCCAGCAGAAACGGGGACTACCAAGAGACCCAGTACTTC	CASRNGDYQETQYF
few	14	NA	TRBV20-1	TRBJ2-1	TGCAGTGCTAGAGATCAGCGTCTTGTTCATGAGCAGTTCTTC	CSARDQRLVHEQFF
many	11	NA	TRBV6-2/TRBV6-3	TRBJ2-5	TGTGCCAGCATCAAAGGGCAGACCCAGTACTTC	CASIKGQTQYF
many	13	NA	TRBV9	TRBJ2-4	TGTGCCAGCAGCGGGACAGTAAAAAACATTCAGTACTTC	CASSGTVKNIQYF
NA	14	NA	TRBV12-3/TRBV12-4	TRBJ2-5	TGTGCCAGCAGTTTCTGGGATGAACAAGAGACCCAGTACTTC	CASSFWDEQETQYF
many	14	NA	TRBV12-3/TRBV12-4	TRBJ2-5	TGTGCCAGCAGCCCAACAGCGTCCCAAGAGACCCAGTACTTC	CASSPTASQETQYF
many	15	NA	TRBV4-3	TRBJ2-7	TGCGCCAGCAGCCAAGAACCCCAGGGAACGAACGAGCAGTACTTC	CASSQEPQGTNEQYF
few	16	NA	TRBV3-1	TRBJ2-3	TGTGCCAGCAGTAGTGGGACACGGGCTAGCACAGATACGCAGTATTTT	CASSSGTRASTDTQYF
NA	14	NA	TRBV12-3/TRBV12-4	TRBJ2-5	TGTGCCAGCAGTTTAAAGGGGTACCAAGAGACCCAGTACTTC	CASSLKGYQETQYF
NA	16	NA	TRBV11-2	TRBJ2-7	TGTGCCAGCAGCCCTCCCCAGAACTTTCCGCGGAATGAGCAGTACTTC	CASSPPQNFPRNEQYF
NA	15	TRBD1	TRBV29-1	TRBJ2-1	TGCAGCGTTGAAAACAGGGGAGCTGGCTCCTACGAGCAGTTCTTC	CSVENRGAGSYEQFF
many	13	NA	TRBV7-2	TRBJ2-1	TGTGCCAGCAGCCCACGCAGGGACAATGAGCAGTTCTTC	CASSPRRDNEQFF
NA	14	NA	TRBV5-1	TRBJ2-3	TGCGCCAGCAGCCAGCTCCGGGACACAGATACGCAGTATTTT	CASSQLRDTDTQYF
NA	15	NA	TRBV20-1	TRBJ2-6	TGCAGTGCACATAGGCCCGGGGCTGGGGCCAACGTCCTGACTTTC	CSAHRPGAGANVLTF